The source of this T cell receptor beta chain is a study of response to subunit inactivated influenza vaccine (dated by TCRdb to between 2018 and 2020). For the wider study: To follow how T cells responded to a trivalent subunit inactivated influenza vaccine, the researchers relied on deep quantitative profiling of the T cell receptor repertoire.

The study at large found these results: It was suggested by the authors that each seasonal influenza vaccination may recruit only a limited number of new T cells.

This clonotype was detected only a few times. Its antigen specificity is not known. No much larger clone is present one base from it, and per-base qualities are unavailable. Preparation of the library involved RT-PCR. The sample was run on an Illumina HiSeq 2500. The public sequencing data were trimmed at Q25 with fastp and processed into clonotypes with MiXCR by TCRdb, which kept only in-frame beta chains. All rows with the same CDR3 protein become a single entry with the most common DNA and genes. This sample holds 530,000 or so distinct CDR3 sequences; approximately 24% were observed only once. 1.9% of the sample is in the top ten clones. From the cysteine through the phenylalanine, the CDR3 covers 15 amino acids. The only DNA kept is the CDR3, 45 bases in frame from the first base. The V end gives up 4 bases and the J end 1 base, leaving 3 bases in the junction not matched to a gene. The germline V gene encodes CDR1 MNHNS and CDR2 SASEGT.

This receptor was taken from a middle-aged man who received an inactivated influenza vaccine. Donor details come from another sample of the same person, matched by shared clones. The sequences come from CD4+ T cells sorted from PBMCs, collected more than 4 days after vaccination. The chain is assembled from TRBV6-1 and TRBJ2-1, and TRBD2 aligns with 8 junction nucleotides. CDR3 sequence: CASSGTSISYNEQFF. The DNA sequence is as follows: TGTGCCAGCAGTGGGACTAGCATTTCCTACAATGAGCAGTTCTTC.